A single T cell receptor beta chain is shown here with its context. Antigen unknown. This entry belongs to a study of human versus mouse CDR3 diversity and MHC coevolution. Turning to the study itself: The immunoSEQ assay reportedly detects one in 200,000 T cells. Study-wide results and limits: Humans had the largest estimated TCR beta repertoire, 1.5 million to 2 million clonotypes.

Only in-frame clones appear in the TCRdb table, and some are missing; sequencing was by immunoSEQ multiplex PCR. Seen here are tens of thousands of clones, about 90% observed once, and the top ten hold less than 0.19%. This CDR3 region has 14 residues. V was pared by 7 bases and J by 0 bases, with 10 bases between. Germline CDR1 reads LNHDA; CDR2 reads SQIVND (reference sequence). This TCR was recovered from a person between 25 and 70 years old in good health. This chain joins TRBV19 and TRBJ2-1; D is unclear. The sequenced material came from naive CD4+ T cells from blood. Subset noted: CD45RO-negative CD62L-positive naive CD4 T cells. CDR3 bases: TGTGCCAGTATGCCCGGTAGCTCCTACAATGAGCAGTTCTTC. This translates into CASMPGSSYNEQFF. The whole variable domain, remainder taken from reference TRBV19 and TRBJ2-1, is DGGITQSPKYLFRKEGQNVTLSCEQNLNHDAMYWYRQDPGQGLRLIYYSQIVNDFQKGDIAEGYSVSREKKESFPLTVTSAQKNPTAFYLCASMPGSSYNEQFFGPGTRLTVL.